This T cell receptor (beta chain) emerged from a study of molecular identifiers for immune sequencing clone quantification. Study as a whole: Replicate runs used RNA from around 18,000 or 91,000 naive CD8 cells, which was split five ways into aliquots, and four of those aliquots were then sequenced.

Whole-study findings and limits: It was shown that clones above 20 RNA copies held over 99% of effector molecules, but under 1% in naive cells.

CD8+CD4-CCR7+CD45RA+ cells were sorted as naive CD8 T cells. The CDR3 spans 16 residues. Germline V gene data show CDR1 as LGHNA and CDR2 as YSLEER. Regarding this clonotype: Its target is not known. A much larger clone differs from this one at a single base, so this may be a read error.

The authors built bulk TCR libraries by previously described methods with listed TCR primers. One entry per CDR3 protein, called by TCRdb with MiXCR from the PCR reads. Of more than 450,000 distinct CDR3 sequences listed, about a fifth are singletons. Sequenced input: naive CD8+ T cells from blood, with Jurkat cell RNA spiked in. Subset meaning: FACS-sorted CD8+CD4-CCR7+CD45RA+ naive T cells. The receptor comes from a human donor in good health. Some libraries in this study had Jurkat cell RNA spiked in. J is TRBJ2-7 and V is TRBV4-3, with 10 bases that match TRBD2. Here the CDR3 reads CVSSQDGSGGNYEQYF. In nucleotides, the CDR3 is TGCGTCAGCAGCCAAGATGGTAGCGGGGGGAACTACGAGCAGTACTTC.